Listed here are 32 T cell receptor beta chains from one sample, sequenced in a study of blood T cell repertoires in COVID-19. Sequencing was performed with immunoSEQ multiplex PCR; in TCRdb, only in-frame clones are kept and a portion is missing. Of 200,000 to 250,000 clones in the sample, about 83% were seen once. The material sequenced was peripheral blood. Receptors were obtained from a woman in her twenties or thirties with COVID-19, enrolled during active disease.

The V call is TRBV9, the J call TRBJ2-3; TRBD1 matches at 8 bases. Germline CDR1 reads SGDLS; CDR2 reads YYNGEE. The junction had 6 bases not matched to a gene; V was cut back by 0 bases and J by 3 bases. This CDR3 is 16 amino acids long. The CDR3 region has the DNA TGTGCCAGCAGCGTAGGTGCAGGGGGCATGACAGATACGCAGTATTTT. Its protein product is CASSVGAGGMTDTQYF.

This chain links TRBV5-4 with TRBJ2-3, with TRBD2 matching 9 bases. Trimming cost V 4 bases and J 2 bases; bases outside gene matches: 11. This CDR3 is 17 amino acids long. CDR1 SGHNT and CDR2 YYREEE come from the germline V gene (reference sequence). The CDR3 protein is CASSPSAAGGATDTQYF. The CDR3 DNA sequence: TGTGCCAGCAGCCCATCGGCAGCGGGGGGTGCCACAGATACGCAGTATTTT.

V and J are TRBV30 and TRBJ1-6, with 7 bases lining up with TRBD1. The CDR3 has 16 amino acids. V trimming: 1 base; J trimming: 6 bases; junction bases outside the gene matches: 9. Germline loops: CDR1 GTSNPN, CDR2 SVGIG (reference sequence). The CDR3 sequence: CAWSGGDRPINSPLHF. CDR3 DNA: TGTGCCTGGAGTGGGGGGGACAGACCCATTAATTCACCCCTCCACTTT.

This clone is a singleton in its sample. V usage is TRBV12-3 or TRBV12-4 and J usage is TRBJ1-2, with 8 bases fitting TRBD1. V lost 3 bases and J lost 4; bases outside the gene matches: 1. The CDR3 has 13 residues. The CDR3 DNA follows: TGTGCCAGCAGTTTGGACAGGGTCTATGGCTACACCTTC. Protein product: CASSLDRVYGYTF.

J is TRBJ2-1 and V is TRBV6-2 or TRBV6-3; no clear D. The CDR3 extends over 14 amino acids. The ends were cut back, 2 bases at V and 0 bases at J, with 5 bases in the middle. CDR1 is MNHEY, CDR2 SVGEGT, per germline. CDR3 coding DNA: TGTGCCAGCAGTTACCCCTCCTCCTACAATGAGCAGTTCTTC. It translates to CASSYPSSYNEQFF.

The chain links TRBV6-2 or TRBV6-3 to TRBJ1-5; no firm D call. Between the trimmed V and J ends, which lost 5 bases and 5 bases, there was a span of 13 bases. This CDR3 has 14 residues. Germline CDR1 and CDR2: MNHEY and SVGEGT. CDR3 region: CASSLLDIYQPQHF. The CDR3 nucleotides are TGTGCCAGCAGTCTACTAGATATTTATCAGCCCCAGCATTTT.

The gene calls are TRBV12-3 or TRBV12-4 and TRBJ2-1, with 8 bases that match TRBD2. This CDR3 is built from 13 residues. The V and J ends lost 6 bases and 3 bases, in that order; junction bases with no gene match: 1. The CDR3 DNA reads TGTGCCAGCAGAAGCGGGAGCTACAATGAGCAGTTCTTC. It translates to CASRSGSYNEQFF.

V and J are TRBV9 and TRBJ1-3; 10 positions agree with TRBD1. Germline V gives CDR1 SGDLS, CDR2 YYNGEE. The CDR3 sequence is 16 residues long. V trimming: 3 bases; J trimming: 4 bases; junction bases outside the gene matches: 7. In DNA, the CDR3 is TGTGCCAGCAGCGCCGGGGACAGGGGCTCCGGAAACACCATATATTTT. Amino acid sequence: CASSAGDRGSGNTIYF.

The chain uses TRBV7-9 and TRBJ1-2, with a possible D match to TRBD1 (5 bases). Per the germline V gene, CDR1 is SEHNR and CDR2 is FQNEAQ (reference sequence). The CDR3 contains 13 residues. V was pared by 1 base and J by 4 bases, with 7 bases between. CDR3 DNA sequence: TGTGCCAGCAGCTTAGTCAGGGCCTATGGCTACACCTTC. Its translation: CASSLVRAYGYTF.

This clone was counted only a few times. The chain carries TRBV10-1 and TRBJ1-4; 8 bases line up with TRBD1. V dropped 8 bases and J dropped 5; count of bases not matched to a gene: 13. Germline V gene data show CDR1 as WNHNN and CDR2 as SYGVQD (reference sequence). This CDR3 is 16 amino acids long. The CDR3 DNA sequence: TGCGCCAGCGGATCAGCTAGGACAGGGTACAATGAAAAACTGTTTTTT. Protein: CASGSARTGYNEKLFF.

The genes are TRBV19 and TRBJ2-7; TRBD2 aligns across 13 bases. J lost 7 bases, V lost 5 bases, and 14 bases had no gene match. CDR3 length: 17 amino acids. Per the germline V gene, CDR1 is LNHDA and CDR2 is SQIVND (reference sequence). The CDR3 DNA reads TGTGCCAGTAGTGGGCGGACACTAGCGGGAGGGCCGGATGAGCAGTACTTC. It translates to CASSGRTLAGGPDEQYF.

This sequence joins TRBV27 and TRBJ1-4; D call uncertain. Trimming removed 9 bases at V and 0 bases at J, with 17 bases between. CDR1 MNHEY and CDR2 SMNVEV come from the germline V gene (reference sequence). CDR3 length equals 16 residues. The CDR3 here is CASPHGGSSTNEKLFF. CDR3 nucleotides: TGTGCCAGTCCTCACGGAGGGTCGTCAACTAATGAAAAACTGTTTTTT.

The chain has TRBV7-6 and TRBJ1-5; D ambiguous. Germline CDR1 SGHVS, CDR2 FNYEAQ. CDR3 size: 15 residues. V lost 5 bases, J lost 0 bases, and 11 bases lay in between. CDR3 sequence: CASSPRLGSNQPQHF. CDR3 bases: TGTGCCAGCAGCCCACGACTGGGTAGCAATCAGCCCCAGCATTTT.

This clone was counted between two and nine times. The V and J genes are TRBV5-1 and TRBJ1-2, with 12 bases matching TRBD1. The J segment lost 5 bases and the V segment lost 4 bases, leaving 6 bases of the junction unmatched. Germline lookup yields CDR1 SGHRS and CDR2 YFSETQ. The CDR3 runs to 15 residues. This chain's CDR3 is CASSQGTGGQYGYTF. As DNA, the CDR3 is TGCGCCAGCAGCCAAGGGACAGGGGGCCAATATGGCTACACCTTC. Using reference TRBV5-1 and TRBJ1-2 for the parts outside the CDR3, the full variable domain is KAGVTQTPRYLIKTRGQQVTLSCSPISGHRSVSWYQQTPGQGLQFLFEYFSETQRNKGNFPGRFSGRQFSNSRSEMNVSTLELGDSALYLCASSQGTGGQYGYTFGSGTRLTVV.

The chain is built from TRBV10-2 and TRBJ1-2, with D perhaps TRBD1 (6 bases). The CDR3 is made up of 14 amino acids. V was trimmed by 6 bases and J by 4 bases, leaving 15 bases between them. Per germline, CDR1 WSHSY and CDR2 SAAADI. This CDR3 reads CASSQGGVLYGYTF. The DNA of the CDR3 is TGCGCCAGCAGCCAAGGGGGGGTCCTCTATGGCTACACCTTC.

CDR3 residues: CASSLAPDTEAFF. CDR3 in DNA: TGTGCCAGCAGCTTAGCCCCGGACACTGAAGCTTTCTTT. The rearrangement links TRBV7-2 to TRBJ1-1; D is unclear. Deletions cut 0 bases from V and 3 bases from J, with 5 bases between. Germline V lookup: CDR1 SGHTA, CDR2 FQGNSA. CDR3 length: 13 amino acids. The complete variable domain, with remaining parts taken from reference TRBV7-2 and TRBJ1-1, reads GAGVSQSPSNKVTEKGKDVELRCDPISGHTALYWYRQSLGQGLEFLIYFQGNSAPDKSGLPSDRFSAERTGGSVSTLTIQRTQQEDSAVYLCASSLAPDTEAFFGQGTRLTVV.

The rearrangement joins TRBV25-1 to TRBJ2-1; 9 nucleotides line up with TRBD2. Trimming removed 6 bases from V and 9 bases from J; junction bases left unmatched: 3. Germline V CDR1 and CDR2: MGHDK, SYGVNS. The CDR3 totals 12 residues. DNA for the CDR3: TGTGCCAGCAGGTATAGCGGGAGTGAGCAGTTCTTC. It translates to CASRYSGSEQFF.

This clone occurred once. The chain uses TRBV6-5 and TRBJ1-2; no firm D call. V lost 0 bases, J lost 8 bases, and 13 bases lay in between. The CDR3 covers 14 residues. Germline values: CDR1 MNHEY, CDR2 SVGAGI. CDR3 sequence: CASSYSEATGGYTF. Written as DNA, the CDR3 is TGTGCCAGCAGTTACTCCGAGGCGACTGGCGGCTACACCTTC.

V and J are TRBV12-3 or TRBV12-4 and TRBJ2-2; D is uncertain. The V end was cut by 3 bases, the J end by 7 bases, with 3 bases between. The CDR3 length is 11 residues. As DNA, the CDR3 is TGTGCCAGCAGTTTTAGCGGGGAGCTGTTTTTT. It yields the protein CASSFSGELFF.

The chain has TRBV30 and TRBJ1-2; TRBD1 might be the D (5 bases). The CDR3 is 12 residues long. V shed 0 bases and J shed 8 bases, with 10 bases lying between them. Germline CDR1 is GTSNPN and CDR2 is SVGIG (reference sequence). The CDR3 DNA is TGTGCCTGGAGTGTATCTCGGACAGGCTACACCTTC. Its translation is CAWSVSRTGYTF.

This chain uses TRBV7-9 with TRBJ1-3, with D perhaps matching TRBD1 (5 bases). Germline V gene data show CDR1 as SEHNR and CDR2 as FQNEAQ (reference sequence). The CDR3 is 14 residues long. Trimming left V 3 bases short and J 4 bases short, with 10 bases between. CDR3 amino acids: CASSFNAGGNTIYF. The CDR3 DNA reads TGTGCCAGCAGCTTTAACGCAGGGGGAAACACCATATATTTT.

The chain links TRBV5-1 to TRBJ1-5; D uncertain. CDR1 and CDR2 from the germline V gene are SGHRS and YFSETQ. With 7 bases removed from V and 4 bases from J, the gap between germline ends came to 12 bases. The CDR3 loop spans 13 amino acids. DNA of the CDR3: TGCGCCAGCCCCGGGATATTGAATCAGCCCCAGCATTTT. Its protein product is CASPGILNQPQHF.

The chain combines TRBV7-2 with TRBJ2-1; D gene uncertain. Germline CDR1 reads SGHTA; CDR2 reads FQGNSA. V gave up 3 bases and J gave up 8 bases, with 5 bases separating them. The length of the CDR3 is 11 residues. CDR3 DNA sequence: TGTGCCAGCAGCTTCTTCGATGAGCAGTTCTTC. It specifies CASSFFDEQFF.

The chain recombines TRBV5-1 with TRBJ1-1; D is ambiguous. V was shortened by 0 bases and J by 8 bases, with 14 bases between the two germline ends. Germline CDR1 is SGHRS and CDR2 is YFSETQ. The CDR3 extends over 14 amino acids. The CDR3 loop is CASSLERIPGEAFF. The CDR3 nucleotides read TGCGCCAGCAGCTTGGAGAGGATCCCCGGAGAAGCTTTCTTT.

The gene calls are TRBV2 and TRBJ2-7, with 9 bases aligning to TRBD2. Trimming at V came to 5 bases and at J to 6 bases, leaving 5 bases not matched to a gene. Per the germline V gene, CDR1 is SNHLY and CDR2 is FYNNEI. CDR3 length equals 13 residues. The DNA of the CDR3 is TGTGCCAGCAGTTATAGCGGGGGTACCGAGCAGTACTTC. Residues: CASSYSGGTEQYF.

In this sample, this clone turned up a few times. CDR3: CASSQLGGDTIYF. DNA of the CDR3: TGTGCCAGCAGCCAATTAGGGGGAGACACCATATATTTT. The genes are TRBV16 and TRBJ1-3; the D gene is possibly TRBD1 (6 bases). V dropped 1 base and J dropped 8 bases, with 9 bases sitting between them. The CDR3 has 13 residues. The germline CDR1 and CDR2 sequences are KGHSY and FQNENV.

The chain links TRBV5-6 to TRBJ1-5, with D possibly being TRBD1 (6 bases). CDR3 size: 16 residues. In germline, CDR1 is SGHDT, CDR2 YYEEEE. V shed 4 bases and J shed 4 bases, with 18 bases lying between them. This chain's CDR3 is CASSRGWGQGNQPQHF. The CDR3 DNA sequence: TGTGCCAGCAGCCGTGGGTGGGGGCAGGGGAATCAGCCCCAGCATTTT. The whole variable domain, filled in from reference TRBV5-6 and TRBJ1-5, reads DAGVTQSPTHLIKTRGQQVTLRCSPKSGHDTVSWYQQALGQGPQFIFQYYEEEERQRGNFPDRFSGHQFPNYSSELNVNALLLGDSALYLCASSRGWGQGNQPQHFGDGTRLSIL.

The J gene is TRBJ2-1, the V gene TRBV14, with TRBD2 identical over 9 bases. The CDR3 sequence is 14 residues long. V lost 4 bases to trimming and J lost 7 bases; unmatched junction nucleotides: 5. Germline-derived CDR1 and CDR2 are SGHDN and FVKESK. The CDR3 is CASSPSSGANEQFF. The CDR3 nucleotides are TGTGCCAGCAGCCCATCTAGCGGGGCGAATGAGCAGTTCTTC.

The J gene is TRBJ1-2, the V gene TRBV4-1, with 9 bases aligning to TRBD1. Germline-derived CDR1 and CDR2 are MGHRA and YSYEKL. This CDR3 is 15 amino acids long. Losses at the gene ends were 2 bases for V and 4 bases for J; bases not matched to a gene: 5. This chain's CDR3 is CASSQRGQGGYGYTF. The CDR3 coding sequence is TGCGCCAGCAGCCAAAGGGGACAGGGCGGCTATGGCTACACCTTC.

The genes are TRBV10-3 and TRBJ1-1; 7 bases map to TRBD1. J was trimmed by 1 base and V by 3 bases; bases with no gene match: 5. The CDR3 consists of 15 residues. Germline CDR1 ENHRY, CDR2 SYGVKD. CDR3 sequence reads: CAISDEGATNTEAFF. The CDR3 DNA sequence: TGTGCCATCAGTGATGAGGGGGCAACGAACACTGAAGCTTTCTTT.

On this clone: The junction departs from the called germline gene at one end, perhaps through a read error. This rearrangement joins TRBV7-9 to TRBJ1-5, with TRBD1 as a possible D gene (5 bases). CDR1 SEHNR and CDR2 FQNEAQ come from the germline V gene (reference sequence). This CDR3 comprises 11 residues. The CDR3 reads CASSPGSQGSF. In DNA form, the CDR3 reads TGTGCCAGCAGCCCCGGAAGCCAGGGCTCCTTT.

J is TRBJ2-7 and V is TRBV28, with D perhaps matching TRBD1 (6 bases). V was shortened by 5 bases and J by 0 bases, with 14 bases between the two germline ends. This CDR3 is 15 amino acids long. Germline CDR1 MDHEN, CDR2 SYDVKM. The CDR3 reads CASSPDSSSSYEQYF. The CDR3 DNA reads as TGTGCCAGCAGTCCGGACAGCTCTAGCTCCTACGAGCAGTACTTC.